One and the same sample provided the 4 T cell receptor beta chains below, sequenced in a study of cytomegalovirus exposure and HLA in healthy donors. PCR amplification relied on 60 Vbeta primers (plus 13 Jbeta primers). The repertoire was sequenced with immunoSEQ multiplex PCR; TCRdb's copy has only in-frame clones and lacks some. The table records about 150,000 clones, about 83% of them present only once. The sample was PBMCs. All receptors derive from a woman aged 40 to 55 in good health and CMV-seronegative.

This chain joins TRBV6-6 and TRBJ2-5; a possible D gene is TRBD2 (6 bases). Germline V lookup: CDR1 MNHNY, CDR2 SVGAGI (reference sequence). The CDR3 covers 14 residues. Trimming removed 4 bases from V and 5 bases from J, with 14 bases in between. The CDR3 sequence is CASSFRTAGETQYF. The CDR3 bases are TGTGCCAGCAGTTTTCGGACCGCGGGGGAGACCCAGTACTTC.

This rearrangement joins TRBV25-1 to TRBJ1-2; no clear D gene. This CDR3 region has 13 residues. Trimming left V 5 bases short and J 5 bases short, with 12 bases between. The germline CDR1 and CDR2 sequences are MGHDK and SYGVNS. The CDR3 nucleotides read TGTGCCAGCAGTCCCCACGGGGAGTATGGCTACACCTTC. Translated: CASSPHGEYGYTF.

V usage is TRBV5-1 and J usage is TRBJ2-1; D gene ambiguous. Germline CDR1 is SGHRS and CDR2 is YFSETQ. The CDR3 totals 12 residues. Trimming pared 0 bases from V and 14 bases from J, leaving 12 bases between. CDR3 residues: CASSLDALSKFF. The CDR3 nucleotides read TGCGCCAGCAGCTTGGACGCCTTGAGCAAGTTCTTC.

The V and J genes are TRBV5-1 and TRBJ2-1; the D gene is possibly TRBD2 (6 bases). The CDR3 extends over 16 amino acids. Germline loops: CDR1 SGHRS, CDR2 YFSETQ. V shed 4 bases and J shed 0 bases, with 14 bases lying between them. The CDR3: CASSPLGLSSYNEQFF. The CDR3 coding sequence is TGCGCCAGCAGCCCCCTGGGACTTAGCTCCTACAATGAGCAGTTCTTC.